The source of this T cell receptor beta chain is a study of blood T cell repertoires in COVID-19 (dated by TCRdb to 2019 to 2021). Turning to the overall study: Collaborator samples came from the United States, Italy and Spain and covered acute and convalescent phases of COVID-19. The material from the prospective study consisted of cDNA or gDNA derived from T cells, B-cell-depleted T cells, or PBMCs. The dataset comprised deeply sampled blood TCRbeta repertoires from subjects exposed to, actively infected with, or recovered from COVID-19. The repertoires were released in a freely available public database meant as a resource for research on the immune response to SARS-CoV-2. The samples were drawn from two sources: the first 160 participants of the ongoing ImmuneRACE study, and 1,200 or so subjects contributed by 6 global collaborators. A de-identified subject ID, COVID-19 status, age in years and sex were almost always included in the sample metadata. Where available, HLA class I and class II types were taken from metadata supplied by the sample provider and were not determined by assay-based typing.

The CDR3 runs 15 amino acids, cysteine and phenylalanine included. The retained sequence is limited to the CDR3, 45 bases, with the frame set at the first base. Looking up the germline V gene yields CDR1 MNHEY and CDR2 SVGAGI. Trimmed from V: 2 bases; trimmed from J: 8 bases; junction bases lacking a gene match: 11. General findings and caveats noted by the study authors: The amount of clinical and demographic metadata varied by source and participant and was provided uncurated.

Whole blood was collected in K2EDTA tubes by collaborating institutions according to the institutions' own protocols. For TCRbeta analysis, collaborators shipped samples as frozen whole blood, isolated PBMCs, or DNA extracted from either of those sample types. Details on this clone: There is no known antigen for this receptor. No base-level quality is on record; no much larger clone is a single base apart.

The immunoSEQ Assay, a bias-controlled multiplex PCR, was used to amplify TCRbeta CDR3 regions from genomic DNA. Per the original workflow: The number of nucleated cells in each sample was estimated by amplification of reference gene primers within the assay. To quantify the absolute abundance of each unique TCRbeta CDR3 rearrangement, sequence reads were collapsed and filtered. For each sample, productive Simpson clonality was calculated as the square root of Simpson's diversity index over productive rearrangements. Held by TCRdb, this immuneACCESS table contains in-frame sequences only and omits some clones. Under half of the omission traces to an unresolved V gene where checked; the cause of the rest is unknown. V and J calls and clone size are those listed in that table; D and trimming were worked out from the DNA. For this sample the table gives about 220,000 clones, of which around 81% were detected only once. Together, the top ten hold more than 10% of the sample.

The specimen was peripheral blood. The receptor comes from a human donor in a cohort sampled during active COVID-19. Here the chain combines TRBV6-5 and TRBJ1-2, with 7 middle bases fitting TRBD1. This receptor carries the CDR3 CASSYGGTALSGYTF. At the DNA level, the sequence is TGTGCCAGCAGTTACGGGGGGACAGCCCTCAGCGGCTACACCTTC.